This T cell receptor beta chain was captured by sequencing in a study of metastatic and nonmetastatic thyroid tumors. Across the study: The comparison covered peripheral blood and tumor or nodule tissue in malignant and benign thyroid patients.

Nobody among the patients had been given any treatment before thyroid surgery. Study conclusions and caveats: Malignant thyroid tumors reportedly had TCR beta diversity that was significantly higher than in benign nodules, in blood and tumor.

This clone was recorded at least ten times. Antigen specificity is unknown. In the original processing: Differences in CDR3 between clinicopathological groups were drawn on to build a classifier intended to discriminate distant-metastatic papillary thyroid cancer patients. TCRdb used MiXCR to call clones anew from the PCR reads. The V and J calls shown here were made by TCRdb, not taken from the authors' results. Among approximately 90,000 clones listed, roughly 12% were seen once. Germline lookup yields CDR1 LGHNA and CDR2 YSLEER. The CDR3 extends over 14 amino acids. With 0 bases removed from V and 4 bases from J, the gap between germline ends came to 8 bases.

The clonotype comes from a female donor with papillary thyroid cancer or a benign thyroid nodule (not recorded which). Some clones in this sample may be carry-over from other donors' samples. Material for sequencing was blood. The chain links TRBV4-3 to TRBJ2-3; D unclear. As DNA, the CDR3 is TGCGCCAGCAGCCAAGATATAGCTGCAGATACGCAGTATTTT. This sequence encodes CASSQDIAADTQYF.